Here is one T cell receptor beta chain with its context. Antigen specificity is unknown. Diagnosis of hyperthyroidism was new in patients aged 18 to 65, and its duration was under 2 months. The V gene lost 0 bases and the J gene lost 5 bases, with 10 bases spanning the gap. The CDR3 consists of 14 residues. Germline V gene data show CDR1 as ENHRY and CDR2 as SYGVKD. These data belong to a study of T cells in Graves' hyperthyroidism and ophthalmopathy. Points from the study as a whole: Ophthalmopathy was model-predicted a median 6.5 months pre-onset.

Using RNA transcripts as the source, TCR beta CDR3 regions were amplified. The HTBI primer set drove a first-round RT-PCR of the TCR CDR3. A single record per CDR3 protein comes from TCRdb applying MiXCR to the multiplex PCR reads. The sample consists of 730,000 or so distinct CDR3 sequences, around 20% of them appearing once. V usage is TRBV10-3 and J usage is TRBJ2-5, with D possibly TRBD1 on 6 matching bases. This TCR was recovered from a woman aged 45-59 years with Graves' hyperthyroidism that later progressed to Graves' ophthalmopathy. The source material was blood. DNA for the CDR3: TGTGCCATCAGTGAGTCAGTCAGGGGTGAGACCCAGTACTTC. Residues: CAISESVRGETQYF.